The 7 T cell receptor beta chains reported below all come from one sample, sequenced in a study of shared clonotypes between healthy human individuals. CD45RO-negative cells were positively selected for CCR7, leaving out terminally differentiated effector memory CD45RA+ cells. Data came from immunoSEQ multiplex PCR; TCRdb stores just in-frame clones and leaves some out. The sample contains around 2.1 million clones, about 92% of which appear only once. Specimen: naive CD8+ T cells from PBMCs. These receptors all come from a man aged 18 to 29 in good health. Some clones in this sample may be carry-over from other donors' samples.

The V gene is TRBV4-3, the J gene TRBJ1-5; D ambiguous. The CDR3 covers 15 residues. V was pared by 0 bases and J by 4 bases, with 10 bases between. Germline-derived CDR1 and CDR2 are LGHNA and YSLEER. CDR3 residues: CASSQENQVNQPQHF. CDR3 bases: TGCGCCAGCAGCCAAGAAAACCAGGTTAATCAGCCCCAGCATTTT.

The chain recombines TRBV27 with TRBJ2-7, with 8 bases fitting TRBD1. Looked up from germline, CDR1 is MNHEY and CDR2 is SMNVEV (reference sequence). V shed 5 bases, J shed 4 bases, and the junction held 7 bases outside the gene matches. The CDR3 sequence is 14 residues long. As DNA, the CDR3 is TGTGCCAGCAGTACACGGGACAGGTTATACGAGCAGTACTTC. This encodes CASSTRDRLYEQYF.

The rearrangement links TRBV25-1 to TRBJ1-4; 7 bases map to TRBD1. V shed 3 bases, J shed 6 bases, and the junction held 10 bases outside the gene matches. Germline V gene data show CDR1 as MGHDK and CDR2 as SYGVNS. The length of the CDR3 is 16 residues. DNA of the CDR3: TGTGCCAGCAGTGACAGGGGGTCTTTCGGCGATGAAAAACTGTTTTTT. Translating it yields CASSDRGSFGDEKLFF.

The chain joins TRBV4-2 to TRBJ1-4, with 9 nucleotides matching TRBD1. Germline V gives CDR1 LGHNA, CDR2 YNFKEQ. J was trimmed by 2 bases and V by 8 bases; bases with no gene match: 9. This CDR3 is 16 amino acids long. CDR3 in amino acids: CASAAGTGSTNEKLFF. CDR3 DNA: TGTGCCAGCGCGGCCGGGACAGGGTCCACTAATGAAAAACTGTTTTTT.

The rearrangement joins TRBV6-6 to TRBJ1-1; 11 nucleotides align to TRBD1. This CDR3 spans 16 amino acids. The germline V gene has CDR1 MNHNY and CDR2 SVGAGI (reference sequence). Trimming at V came to 4 bases and at J to 3 bases, leaving 7 bases not matched to a gene. CDR3 DNA sequence: TGTGCCAGCAGTTCCCCGGACAGGGGGCTTTACACTGAAGCTTTCTTT. Translation: CASSSPDRGLYTEAFF.

This sequence joins TRBV7-9 and TRBJ2-2; TRBD1 is a possible D gene (6 bases). Between the trimmed V and J ends, which lost 4 bases and 5 bases, there was a span of 14 bases. CDR1 and CDR2 (germline): SEHNR, FQNEAQ (reference sequence). There are 15 residues in the CDR3. The CDR3 DNA follows: TGTGCCAGCAGCTCAAGACAGGATGGGACCGGGGAGCTGTTTTTT. This encodes CASSSRQDGTGELFF.

The rearrangement uses TRBV6-1 and TRBJ1-5; D not certain. The V gene's germline CDR1 is MNHNS and CDR2 SASEGT. CDR3 length: 19 amino acids. V was shortened by 0 bases and J by 2 bases, with 20 bases between the two germline ends. CDR3 residues: CASSEAPFAVPGGNQPQHF. DNA of the CDR3: TGTGCCAGCAGTGAAGCGCCATTCGCAGTGCCTGGGGGCAATCAGCCCCAGCATTTT.